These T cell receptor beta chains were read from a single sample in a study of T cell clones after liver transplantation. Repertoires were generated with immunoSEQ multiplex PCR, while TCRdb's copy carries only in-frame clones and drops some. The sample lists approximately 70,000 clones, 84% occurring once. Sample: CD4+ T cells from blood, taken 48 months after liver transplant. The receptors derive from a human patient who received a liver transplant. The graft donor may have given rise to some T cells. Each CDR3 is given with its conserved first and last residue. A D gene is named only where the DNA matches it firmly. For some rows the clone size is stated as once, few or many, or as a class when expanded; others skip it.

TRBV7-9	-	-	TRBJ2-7	CASSHQINGIASEQYF	TGTGCCAGCAGCCATCAAATAAACGGGATTGCCAGCGAGCAGTACTTC
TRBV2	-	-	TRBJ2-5	CASGLVQETQYF	TGTGCCAGCGGGTTGGTACAAGAGACCCAGTACTTC
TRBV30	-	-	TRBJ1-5	CACHSAGPNQPQHF	TGTGCCTGTCACTCCGCGGGTCCCAATCAGCCCCAGCATTTT
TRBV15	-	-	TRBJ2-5	CATSRDREETQYF	TGTGCCACCAGCAGAGACAGGGAAGAGACCCAGTACTTC
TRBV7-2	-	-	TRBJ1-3	CASSLMGKSSSGNTIYF	TGTGCCAGCAGCTTAATGGGGAAGTCGAGCTCTGGAAACACCATATATTTT
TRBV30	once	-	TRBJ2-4	CAWSVGVQGDGIQYF	TGTGCCTGGAGTGTTGGTGTACAGGGTGACGGCATTCAGTACTTC
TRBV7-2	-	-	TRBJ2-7	CASSFSLGEQYF	TGTGCCAGCAGCTTTTCGCTTGGGGAGCAGTACTTC
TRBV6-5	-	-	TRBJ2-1	CASSYLTTTRKGEQFF	TGTGCCAGCAGTTACTTGACCACGACCCGTAAGGGTGAGCAGTTCTTC
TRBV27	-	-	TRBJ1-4	CASSLWGRGNEKLFF	TGTGCCAGCAGTTTATGGGGCAGGGGTAATGAAAAACTGTTTTTT
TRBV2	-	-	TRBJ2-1	CASSLDDEQFF	TGTGCCAGCAGTCTGGACGATGAGCAGTTCTTC
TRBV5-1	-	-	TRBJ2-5	CASSLAASGGETQYF	TGCGCCAGCAGCTTGGCCGCTTCAGGGGGGGAGACCCAGTACTTC
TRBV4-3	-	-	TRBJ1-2	CASSQDIGGRRYGYTF	TGCGCCAGCAGCCAAGATATAGGCGGCAGGCGATATGGCTACACCTTC
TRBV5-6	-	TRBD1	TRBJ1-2	CASSLEGQGASAGYTF	TGTGCCAGCAGCTTGGAGGGACAGGGGGCATCCGCTGGCTACACCTTC